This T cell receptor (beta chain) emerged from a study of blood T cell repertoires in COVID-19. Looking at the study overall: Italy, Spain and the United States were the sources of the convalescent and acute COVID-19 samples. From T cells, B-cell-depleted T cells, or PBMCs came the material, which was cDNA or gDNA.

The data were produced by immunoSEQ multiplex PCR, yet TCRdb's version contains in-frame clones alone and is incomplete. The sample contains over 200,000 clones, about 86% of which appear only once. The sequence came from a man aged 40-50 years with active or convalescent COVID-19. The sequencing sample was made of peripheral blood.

CDR3 bases: TGTGCCACCAGTGATCCCGGGTACAATGAGCAGTTCTTC. Translating gives CATSDPGYNEQFF. This chain uses TRBV24-1 with TRBJ2-1; no clear D. The V gene's germline CDR1 is KGHDR and CDR2 SFDVKD. The CDR3 extends over 13 amino acids. V was clipped by 3 bases and J by 4 bases, with 6 bases between them.